Below, 7 T cell receptor beta chains from the same sample are listed, as sequenced in a study of immune evolution from preneoplasia to lung adenocarcinoma. Profiling relied on immunoSEQ multiplex PCR, and the TCRdb table lists in-frame clones only, not all of them. The sample has fewer than 50,000 clones, under 80% seen once; the top ten hold approximately 4.6%. The material sequenced was FFPE invasive lung adenocarcinoma tissue. The source is a person in their sixties or seventies with lung adenocarcinoma.

Details on this clone: An end of the junction differs from the germline gene, which may be a read error. This chain connects TRBV12-5 to TRBJ1-1; no clear D. The germline V gene encodes CDR1 LGHNT and CDR2 FRNRAP. The CDR3 has 14 residues. CDR3 loop: CASGLHPTNTEVFF. The CDR3 region has the DNA TGTGCTAGTGGTTTGCATCCGACGAACACTGAAGTTTTCTTT. The entire variable domain, with the rest obtained from reference TRBV12-5 and TRBJ1-1, is as follows: DARVTQTPRHKVTEMGQEVTMRCQPILGHNTVFWYRQTMMQGLELLAYFRNRAPLDDSGMPKDRFSAEMPDATLATLKIQPSEPRDSAVYFCASGLHPTNTEVFFGQGTRLTVV.

This clone was seen a few times. This chain links TRBV5-1 with TRBJ1-1; D is unresolved. Germline assignment: CDR1 SGHRS and CDR2 YFSETQ. This CDR3 has 13 residues. The ends were cut back, 4 bases at V and 4 bases at J, with 11 bases in the middle. DNA for the CDR3: TGCGCCAGCAGCGGGAGGACCGTCACTGAAGCTTTCTTT. Translating gives CASSGRTVTEAFF.

The V and J genes are TRBV11-2 and TRBJ2-7, with 11 bases that match TRBD2. The length of the CDR3 is 15 residues. The V segment lost 3 bases and the J segment 5 bases; nucleotides outside the gene matches: 6. Looked up from germline, CDR1 is SGHAT and CDR2 is FQNNGV. The CDR3 DNA follows: TGTGCCAGCAGCTTTACTAGCGGGAGTAACAACGAGCAGTACTTC. Amino acid sequence: CASSFTSGSNNEQYF.

The chain joins TRBV6-5 to TRBJ2-7; 8 bases match TRBD1. The CDR3 runs to 15 residues. V gave up 6 bases and J gave up 0 bases; unmatched junction bases: 7. The germline V gene has CDR1 MNHEY and CDR2 SVGAGI. As DNA, the CDR3 is TGTGCCAGCAGCCGACAGGGGCGAGTCTCCTACGAGCAGTACTTC. As protein: CASSRQGRVSYEQYF.

The rearrangement links TRBV2 to TRBJ2-6, with unresolved D. The CDR3 is 14 residues long. Trimming took 2 bases from V and 3 from J, leaving 5 bases between them. The germline CDR1 and CDR2 sequences are SNHLY and FYNNEI. CDR3 DNA: TGTGCCAGCAGTGAAACGGGTGGGGCCAACGTCCTGACTTTC. It yields the protein CASSETGGANVLTF. Full variable domain (missing parts from reference TRBV2 and TRBJ2-6): EPEVTQTPSHQVTQMGQEVILRCVPISNHLYFYWYRQILGQKVEFLVSFYNNEISEKSEIFDDQFSVERPDGSNFTLKIRSTKLEDSAMYFCASSETGGANVLTFGAGSRLTVL.

The chain has TRBV7-2 and TRBJ2-1, with no clear D. Per germline, CDR1 SGHTA and CDR2 FQGNSA. The germline V and J ends were trimmed by 1 base and 3 bases, with 7 bases remaining between them. The CDR3 totals 14 residues. The CDR3 is CASSLVPFYNEQFF. The CDR3, as DNA: TGTGCCAGCAGCTTAGTACCTTTCTACAATGAGCAGTTCTTC.

The chain recombines TRBV28 with TRBJ1-2; 12 bases line up with TRBD1. Germline V gene data show CDR1 as MDHEN and CDR2 as SYDVKM. This CDR3 spans 15 amino acids. V was pared by 6 bases and J by 7 bases, with 9 bases of the junction left unmatched. The CDR3 sequence is CASRISGQGAAGYTF. CDR3 bases: TGTGCCAGCAGAATCTCGGGACAGGGGGCGGCTGGCTACACCTTC.